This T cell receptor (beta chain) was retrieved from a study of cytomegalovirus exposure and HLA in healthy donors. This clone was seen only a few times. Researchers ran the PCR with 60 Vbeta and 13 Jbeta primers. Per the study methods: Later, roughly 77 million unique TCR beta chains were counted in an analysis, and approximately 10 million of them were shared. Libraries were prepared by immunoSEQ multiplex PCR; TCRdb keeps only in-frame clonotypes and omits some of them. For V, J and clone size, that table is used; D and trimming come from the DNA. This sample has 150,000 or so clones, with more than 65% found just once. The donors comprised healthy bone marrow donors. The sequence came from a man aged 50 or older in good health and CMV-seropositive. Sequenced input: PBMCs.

This CDR3 is CASSDYRGQYGYTF. The CDR3 DNA is TGTGCCAGCAGTGATTACAGGGGACAGTATGGCTACACCTTC. The rearrangement links TRBV6-1 to TRBJ1-2; 7 nucleotides line up with TRBD1. J lost 5 bases, V lost 3 bases, and 6 bases had no gene match. The CDR3 has 14 residues. Germline V CDR1 and CDR2: MNHNS, SASEGT.